This section outlines one TCR beta chain sequence together with its context. The sample comes from a study of blood T cell repertoires in COVID-19. Here immunoSEQ multiplex PCR was the method, and the copy in TCRdb shows in-frame clones only, minus some. The sample holds fewer than 300,000 clones, 70% to 90% seen once. Participants reported their clinical history, and cohort assignment relied on those reports. Recovered status applied to Cohort 3 donors who had two consecutive negative PCRs. It also applied to those with clearance or with symptom resolution. Per germline, CDR1 LGHDT and CDR2 YNNKEL (reference sequence). This CDR3 contains 14 residues. Germline trimming cut 4 bases from V and 0 bases from J; bases unmatched to any gene: 0.

Material: PBMCs or T cells enriched from blood (not recorded which). The clonotype originates from a woman aged 25 to 39 who had recovered from COVID-19. V usage is TRBV3-1 (or the pseudogene TRBV3-2) and J usage is TRBJ2-7; TRBD1 aligns across 10 bases. The DNA for the CDR3 is TGTGCCAGCAGCCGACAGGGGGCCTCCTACGAGCAGTACTTC. Its translation is CASSRQGASYEQYF.